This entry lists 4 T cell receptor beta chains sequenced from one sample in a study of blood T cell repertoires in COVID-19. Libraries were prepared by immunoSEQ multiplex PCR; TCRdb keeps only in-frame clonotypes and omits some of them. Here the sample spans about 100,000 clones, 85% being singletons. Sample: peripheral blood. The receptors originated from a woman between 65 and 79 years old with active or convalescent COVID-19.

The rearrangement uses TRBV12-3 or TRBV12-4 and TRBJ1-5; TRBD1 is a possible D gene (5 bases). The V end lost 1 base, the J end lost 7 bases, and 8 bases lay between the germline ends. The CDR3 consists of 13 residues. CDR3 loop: CASSLGQKQPQHF. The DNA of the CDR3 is TGTGCCAGCAGTTTAGGACAGAAACAGCCCCAGCATTTT.

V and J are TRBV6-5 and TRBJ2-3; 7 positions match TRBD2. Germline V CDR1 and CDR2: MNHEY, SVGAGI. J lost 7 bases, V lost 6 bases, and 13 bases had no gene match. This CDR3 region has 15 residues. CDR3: CASSRAGVAGNTQYF. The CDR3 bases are TGTGCCAGCAGCCGCGCGGGGGTGGCCGGAAATACGCAGTATTTT.

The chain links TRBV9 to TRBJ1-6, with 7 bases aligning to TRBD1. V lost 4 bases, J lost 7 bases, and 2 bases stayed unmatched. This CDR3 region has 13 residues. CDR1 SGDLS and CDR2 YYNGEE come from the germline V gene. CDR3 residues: CASSRDSNSPLHF. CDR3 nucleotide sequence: TGTGCCAGCAGCCGGGACAGCAATTCACCCCTCCACTTT. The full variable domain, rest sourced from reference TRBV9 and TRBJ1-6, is DSGVTQTPKHLITATGQRVTLRCSPRSGDLSVYWYQQSLDQGLQFLIQYYNGEERAKGNILERFSAQQFPDLHSELNLSSLELGDSALYFCASSRDSNSPLHFGNGTRLTVT.

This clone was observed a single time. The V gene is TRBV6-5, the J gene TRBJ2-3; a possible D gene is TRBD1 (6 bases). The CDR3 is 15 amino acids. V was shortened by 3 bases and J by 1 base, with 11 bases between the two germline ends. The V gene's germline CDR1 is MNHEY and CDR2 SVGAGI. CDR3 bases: TGTGCCAGCAGTTATCAGTGGACAGGCACAGATACGCAGTATTTT. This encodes CASSYQWTGTDTQYF.